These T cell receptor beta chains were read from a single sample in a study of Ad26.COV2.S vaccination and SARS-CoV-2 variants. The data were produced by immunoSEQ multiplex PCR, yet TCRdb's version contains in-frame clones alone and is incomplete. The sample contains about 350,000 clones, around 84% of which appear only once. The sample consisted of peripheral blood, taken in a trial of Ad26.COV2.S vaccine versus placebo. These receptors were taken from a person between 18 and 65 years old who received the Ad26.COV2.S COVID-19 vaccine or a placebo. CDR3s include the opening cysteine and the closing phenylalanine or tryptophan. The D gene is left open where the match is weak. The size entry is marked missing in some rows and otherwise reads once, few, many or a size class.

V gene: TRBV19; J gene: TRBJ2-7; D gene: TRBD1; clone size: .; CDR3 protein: CASSIRQGPYEQYF; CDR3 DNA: TGTGCCAGTAGTATTCGACAGGGACCCTACGAGCAGTACTTC
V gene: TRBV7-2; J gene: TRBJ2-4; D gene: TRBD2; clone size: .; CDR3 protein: CASGPAGALAKNIQYF; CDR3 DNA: TGTGCCAGCGGGCCGGCGGGAGCCCTAGCCAAAAACATTCAGTACTTC
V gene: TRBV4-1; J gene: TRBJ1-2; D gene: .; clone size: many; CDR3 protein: CASTQWGERSGGYTF; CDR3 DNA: TGCGCCAGCACCCAGTGGGGCGAAAGGAGCGGTGGCTACACCTTC
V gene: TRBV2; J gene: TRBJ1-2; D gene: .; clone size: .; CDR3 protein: CASSEGGARELIYGYTF; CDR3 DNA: TGTGCCAGCAGTGAAGGGGGGGCACGGGAACTTATCTATGGCTACACCTTC
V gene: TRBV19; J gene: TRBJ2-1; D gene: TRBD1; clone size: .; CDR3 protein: CASSLDRGYYNEQFF; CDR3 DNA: TGTGCCAGTAGTTTGGACAGGGGATACTACAATGAGCAGTTCTTC
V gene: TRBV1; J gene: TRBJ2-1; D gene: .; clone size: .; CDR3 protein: CTSSQDGGQDPGVHNEQFF; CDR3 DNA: TGCACCAGCAGCCAAGACGGGGGGCAGGACCCTGGGGTCCACAATGAGCAGTTCTTC
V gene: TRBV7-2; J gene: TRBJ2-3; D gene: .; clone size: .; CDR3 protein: CASSLISRPSTDTQYF; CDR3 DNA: TGTGCCAGCAGCTTAATATCACGTCCTAGCACAGATACGCAGTATTTT
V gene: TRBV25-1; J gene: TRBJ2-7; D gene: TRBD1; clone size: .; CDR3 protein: CASSERGRQGHQYF; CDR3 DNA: TGTGCCAGCAGTGAAAGGGGGCGGCAGGGGCATCAGTACTTC
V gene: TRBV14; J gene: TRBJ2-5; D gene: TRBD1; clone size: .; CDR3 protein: CASSQVSVVGGTETQYF; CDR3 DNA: TGTGCCAGCAGCCAAGTTTCAGTAGTAGGGGGCACCGAGACCCAGTACTTC
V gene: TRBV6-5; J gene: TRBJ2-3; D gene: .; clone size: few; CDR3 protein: CASSRVGGDTQYF; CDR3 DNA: TGTGCCAGCAGCAGGGTGGGAGGAGATACGCAGTATTTT
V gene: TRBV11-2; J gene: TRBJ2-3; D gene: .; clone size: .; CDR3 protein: CASSSRQHTDTQYF; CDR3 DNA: TGTGCCAGCAGCTCAAGACAGCACACAGATACGCAGTATTTT
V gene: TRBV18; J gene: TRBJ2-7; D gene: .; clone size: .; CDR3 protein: CASSPRGVNYEQYF; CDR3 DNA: TGTGCCAGCTCACCACGAGGGGTGAACTACGAGCAGTACTTC
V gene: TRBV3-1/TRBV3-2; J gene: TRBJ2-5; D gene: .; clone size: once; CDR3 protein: CASSDIPGMETQYF; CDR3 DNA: TGTGCCAGCAGCGATATTCCCGGGATGGAGACCCAGTACTTC
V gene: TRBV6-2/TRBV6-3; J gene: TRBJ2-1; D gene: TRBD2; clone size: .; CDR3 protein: CASSWRLAGYNEQFF; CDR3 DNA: TGTGCCAGCAGTTGGCGACTAGCGGGGTACAATGAGCAGTTCTTC
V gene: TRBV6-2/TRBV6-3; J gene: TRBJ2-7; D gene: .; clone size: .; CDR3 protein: CASSGATYEQYF; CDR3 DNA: TGTGCCAGCAGTGGGGCCACCTACGAGCAGTACTTC
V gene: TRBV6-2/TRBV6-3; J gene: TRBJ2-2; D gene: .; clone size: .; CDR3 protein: CASSLIRTVPGELFF; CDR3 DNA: TGTGCCAGCAGTCTTATCCGGACAGTCCCCGGGGAGCTGTTTTTT
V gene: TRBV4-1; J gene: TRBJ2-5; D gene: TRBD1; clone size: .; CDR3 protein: CASSQETGRQGEETQYF; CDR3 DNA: TGCGCCAGCAGCCAAGAAACGGGACGGCAGGGGGAAGAGACCCAGTACTTC
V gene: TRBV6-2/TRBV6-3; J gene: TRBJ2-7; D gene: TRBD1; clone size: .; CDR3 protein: CASSYPEGTVSYEQYF; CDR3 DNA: TGTGCCAGCAGTTACCCGGAAGGGACAGTTTCCTACGAGCAGTACTTC
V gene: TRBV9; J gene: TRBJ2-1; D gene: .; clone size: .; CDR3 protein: CASSVGVWDHNEQFF; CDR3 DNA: TGTGCCAGCAGCGTAGGGGTTTGGGACCACAATGAGCAGTTCTTC
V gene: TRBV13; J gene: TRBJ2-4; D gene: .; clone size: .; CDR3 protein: CASTSPGAKNIQYF; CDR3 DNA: TGTGCCAGCACCTCACCCGGAGCCAAAAACATTCAGTACTTC
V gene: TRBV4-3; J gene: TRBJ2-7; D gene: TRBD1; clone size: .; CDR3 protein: CASSLIAGQGAYEQYF; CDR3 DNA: TGCGCCAGCAGCCTTATCGCCGGACAGGGGGCATACGAGCAGTACTTC
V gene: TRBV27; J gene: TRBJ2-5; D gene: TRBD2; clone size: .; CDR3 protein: CASTSFLREKGYGGTQYF; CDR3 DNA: TGTGCCAGCACCTCTTTCTTGCGGGAGAAAGGGTATGGGGGGACCCAGTACTTC
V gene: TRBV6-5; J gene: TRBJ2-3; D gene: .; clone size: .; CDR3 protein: CASRTGLLTDTQYF; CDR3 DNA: TGTGCCAGCAGAACGGGACTTTTGACAGATACGCAGTATTTT
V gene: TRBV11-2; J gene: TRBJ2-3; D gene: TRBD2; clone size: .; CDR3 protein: CASSLSGREEDTQYF; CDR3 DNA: TGTGCCAGCAGCTTAAGCGGGAGGGAGGAAGATACGCAGTATTTT
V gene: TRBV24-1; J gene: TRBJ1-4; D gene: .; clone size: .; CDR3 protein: CATSDSTGRDDEKLFF; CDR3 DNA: TGTGCCACCAGTGATTCAACCGGGAGAGACGATGAAAAACTGTTTTTT
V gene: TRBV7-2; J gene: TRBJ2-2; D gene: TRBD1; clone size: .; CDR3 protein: CASSFPGQARPGELFF; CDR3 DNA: TGTGCCAGCAGCTTCCCGGGACAGGCTCGTCCCGGGGAGCTGTTTTTT
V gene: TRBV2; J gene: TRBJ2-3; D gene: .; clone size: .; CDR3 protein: CASSLDRPDTQYF; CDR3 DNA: TGTGCCAGCAGTCTGGACAGACCAGATACGCAGTATTTT
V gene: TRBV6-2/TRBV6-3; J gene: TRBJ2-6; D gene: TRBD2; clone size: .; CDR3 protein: CASSYPVGSSGGATGANVLTF; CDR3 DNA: TGTGCCAGCAGTTACCCGGTCGGAAGTAGCGGGGGGGCCACTGGGGCCAACGTCCTGACTTTC
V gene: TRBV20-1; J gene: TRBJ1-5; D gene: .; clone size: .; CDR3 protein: CSASRLGGQPQHF; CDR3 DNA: TGCAGTGCTAGTCGGTTGGGGGGACAGCCCCAGCATTTT
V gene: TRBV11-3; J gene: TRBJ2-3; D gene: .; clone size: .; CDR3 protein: CASSHQMDTQYF; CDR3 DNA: TGTGCCAGCAGCCACCAAATGGATACGCAGTATTTT
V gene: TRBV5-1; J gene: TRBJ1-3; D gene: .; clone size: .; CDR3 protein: CASSLAPGTGNTIYF; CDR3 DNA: TGCGCCAGCAGCTTGGCCCCAGGGACTGGAAACACCATATATTTT
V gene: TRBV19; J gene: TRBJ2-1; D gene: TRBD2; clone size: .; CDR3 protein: CASLGGGLGNEQFF; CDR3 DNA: TGTGCCAGCCTCGGGGGGGGCCTGGGCAATGAGCAGTTCTTC
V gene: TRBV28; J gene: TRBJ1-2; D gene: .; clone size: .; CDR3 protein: CASSFRRGGSYTF; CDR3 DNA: TGTGCCAGCAGTTTTAGGCGGGGAGGCAGCTACACCTTC
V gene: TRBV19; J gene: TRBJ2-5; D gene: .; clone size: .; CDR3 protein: CASSIGRDIETQYF; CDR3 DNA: TGTGCCAGTAGTATAGGGCGGGACATAGAGACCCAGTACTTC
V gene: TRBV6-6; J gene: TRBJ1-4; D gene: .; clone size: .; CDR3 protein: CASSSRPGAYEKLFF; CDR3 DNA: TGTGCCAGCAGCTCCAGGCCAGGGGCTTATGAAAAACTGTTTTTT
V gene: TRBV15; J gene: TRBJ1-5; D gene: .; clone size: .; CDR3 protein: CATSRDRGNQPQHF; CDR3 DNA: TGTGCCACCAGCAGAGACAGGGGCAATCAGCCCCAGCATTTT
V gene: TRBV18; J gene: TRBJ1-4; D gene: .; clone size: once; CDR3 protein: CASSPTGSNEKLFF; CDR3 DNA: TGTGCCAGCTCACCAACGGGGAGTAATGAAAAACTGTTTTTT
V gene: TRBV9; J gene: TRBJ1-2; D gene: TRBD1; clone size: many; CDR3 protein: CASSLQGAHGYTF; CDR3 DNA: TGTGCCAGCAGCCTACAGGGGGCTCATGGCTACACCTTC
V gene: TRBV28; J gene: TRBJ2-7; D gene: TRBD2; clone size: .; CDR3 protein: CASSLFWTSGRYEQYF; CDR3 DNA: TGTGCCAGCAGTCTCTTCTGGACTAGCGGGAGGTACGAGCAGTACTTC